This TCR beta chain was profiled in a study of T cell responses to AZD1222 COVID-19 vaccine. Study-level findings and limits: Unmutated variant regions are reportedly the target of nearly half of TCRs that are spike-specific.

With regard to this clone: The antigen remains undetermined.

The CDR3 runs 13 residues. Germline assignment: CDR1 SGHRS and CDR2 YFSETQ. The ends were cut back, 1 base at V and 10 bases at J, with 15 bases in the middle. This table comes from immunoSEQ multiplex PCR, and its TCRdb copy is limited to in-frame clones, with some not included. Here the sample spans 110,000 to 150,000 clones, around 90% being singletons. The clonotype was recovered from an adult in good health. The rearrangement joins TRBV5-1 to TRBJ2-7, with D possibly TRBD1 on 7 matching bases. The material sequenced was peripheral blood, taken on day 0 of AZD1222 vaccination. DNA of the CDR3: TGCGCCAGCAGCTTGAGTGTCCAGGGGGGTCAGTACTTC. Translating it yields CASSLSVQGGQYF.